This T cell receptor beta chain was documented in a study of spatial heterogeneity in lung cancer. General study findings and limits: Counts of expanded alpha and beta TCRs within tumors tracked the tumor nonsynonymous mutation count.

For this clonotype: Its antigen is unknown.

Time point meaning: sample taken at primary tumor resection. MiXCR, run by TCRdb on the 5' RACE reads, gives a single entry per CDR3 protein. The repertoire holds around 3,600 distinct CDR3 sequences, with 13% as singletons. Germline assignment: CDR1 SGHRS and CDR2 YFSETQ. V was clipped by 4 bases and J by 1 base; unmatched bases: 12. CDR3 length: 18 residues. The receptor comes from a female donor with early-stage non-small cell lung cancer. Sequencing was performed on lung tumor tissue, taken at surgery. The chain employs TRBV5-1 and TRBJ2-3, with 10 bases matching TRBD2. CDR3 residues: CASSGALAGASGTDTQYF. Here the CDR3 DNA reads TGCGCCAGCAGCGGGGCGCTAGCGGGAGCCTCGGGCACAGATACGCAGTATTTT.